A selection of T cell receptor beta chains follows, all from one sample in a study of blood T cell repertoires in COVID-19. Here immunoSEQ multiplex PCR was the method, and the copy in TCRdb shows in-frame clones only, minus some. This table holds about 400,000 clones, nearly 90% found once. The source material was PBMCs or T cells enriched from blood (not recorded which). The receptors originated from a woman aged 40 to 50 with acute COVID-19. Both conserved end residues are part of each CDR3. Fields, in order: clone size, V gene, D gene, J gene, CDR3 protein, CDR3 DNA. The D gene is left open where the match is weak. A row's size may be missing; if present it is once, few, many or a size class.

clone size: -; V gene: TRBV18; D gene: TRBD2; J gene: TRBJ2-1; CDR3 protein: CASSPLPTSGGAYNEQFF; CDR3 DNA: TGTGCCAGCTCACCCTTACCGACTAGCGGGGGGGCCTACAATGAGCAGTTCTTC
clone size: -; V gene: TRBV24-1; D gene: -; J gene: TRBJ2-3; CDR3 protein: CATSDPRLDLTDTQYF; CDR3 DNA: TGTGCCACCAGTGATCCAAGACTCGACCTCACAGATACGCAGTATTTT
clone size: -; V gene: TRBV11-2; D gene: TRBD1; J gene: TRBJ2-5; CDR3 protein: CASSLGDSSNKWWETQYF; CDR3 DNA: TGTGCCAGCAGCTTAGGGGACAGTAGTAACAAGTGGTGGGAGACCCAGTACTTC
clone size: -; V gene: TRBV7-9; D gene: TRBD1; J gene: TRBJ1-2; CDR3 protein: CASSPMGQGVSGYTF; CDR3 DNA: TGTGCCAGCAGCCCAATGGGACAGGGAGTAAGTGGCTACACCTTC
clone size: -; V gene: TRBV4-1; D gene: -; J gene: TRBJ2-6; CDR3 protein: CASSQDLGNFRWANVLTF; CDR3 DNA: TGCGCCAGCAGCCAAGATCTCGGGAACTTTAGGTGGGCCAACGTCCTGACTTTC
clone size: once; V gene: TRBV29-1; D gene: TRBD2; J gene: TRBJ2-7; CDR3 protein: CSALRTSGGREQYF; CDR3 DNA: TGCAGCGCCTTGAGGACTAGCGGGGGTCGGGAGCAGTACTTC
clone size: -; V gene: TRBV25-1; D gene: -; J gene: TRBJ2-1; CDR3 protein: CASEKTSGYNEQFF; CDR3 DNA: TGTGCCAGCGAAAAAACAAGTGGCTACAATGAGCAGTTCTTC
clone size: once; V gene: TRBV5-8; D gene: -; J gene: TRBJ1-6; CDR3 protein: CASSLVRVNNSPLHF; CDR3 DNA: TGTGCCAGCAGCTTGGTCAGGGTTAATAATTCACCCCTCCACTTT
clone size: -; V gene: TRBV7-8; D gene: TRBD2; J gene: TRBJ2-7; CDR3 protein: CASSLVGGRDEQYF; CDR3 DNA: TGTGCCAGCAGCTTAGTGGGTGGGAGGGACGAGCAGTACTTC
clone size: -; V gene: TRBV5-6; D gene: TRBD2; J gene: TRBJ2-3; CDR3 protein: CASNQAGGLRTDTQYF; CDR3 DNA: TGTGCCAGCAACCAAGCCGGGGGACTACGCACAGATACGCAGTATTTT
clone size: -; V gene: TRBV5-4; D gene: TRBD1; J gene: TRBJ1-2; CDR3 protein: CASSIVTGGDGYTF; CDR3 DNA: TGTGCCAGCAGCATAGTAACAGGGGGCGATGGCTACACCTTC
clone size: -; V gene: TRBV10-3; D gene: -; J gene: TRBJ1-6; CDR3 protein: CAISFARDSPLHF; CDR3 DNA: TGTGCCATCAGTTTTGCGAGGGATTCACCCCTCCACTTT
clone size: few; V gene: TRBV15; D gene: TRBD2; J gene: TRBJ2-5; CDR3 protein: CATSRDIVAGETQYF; CDR3 DNA: TGTGCCACCAGCAGAGATATTGTAGCGGGAGAGACCCAGTACTTC
clone size: few; V gene: TRBV7-9; D gene: -; J gene: TRBJ2-7; CDR3 protein: CASSTQSTAAAYEQYF; CDR3 DNA: TGTGCCAGCAGCACCCAAAGTACAGCAGCGGCCTACGAGCAGTACTTC
clone size: -; V gene: TRBV6-4; D gene: -; J gene: TRBJ1-1; CDR3 protein: CASSDVQGTEAFF; CDR3 DNA: TGTGCCAGCAGTGATGTCCAGGGCACTGAAGCTTTCTTT
clone size: -; V gene: TRBV6-1; D gene: -; J gene: TRBJ2-7; CDR3 protein: CASSEAGGTGSYEQYF; CDR3 DNA: TGTGCCAGCAGTGAAGCCGGGGGTACAGGCTCCTACGAGCAGTACTTC
clone size: -; V gene: TRBV9; D gene: -; J gene: TRBJ2-2; CDR3 protein: CASSAALDTTPGELFF; CDR3 DNA: TGTGCCAGCAGCGCAGCCCTGGACACGACTCCCGGGGAGCTGTTTTTT
clone size: -; V gene: TRBV21-1; D gene: -; J gene: TRBJ2-7; CDR3 protein: CASSEMTDTYEQYF; CDR3 DNA: TGTGCCAGCAGTGAAATGACGGACACCTACGAGCAGTACTTC
clone size: -; V gene: TRBV7-2; D gene: TRBD2; J gene: TRBJ2-2; CDR3 protein: CASSPTSGGGTGELFF; CDR3 DNA: TGTGCCAGCAGCCCGACTAGCGGGGGGGGCACCGGGGAGCTGTTTTTT
clone size: -; V gene: TRBV27; D gene: TRBD1; J gene: TRBJ1-1; CDR3 protein: CASSLGQGRGYTEAFF; CDR3 DNA: TGTGCCAGCAGTTTAGGACAGGGGAGAGGGTACACTGAAGCTTTCTTT
clone size: -; V gene: TRBV19; D gene: TRBD1; J gene: TRBJ1-5; CDR3 protein: CASSRTGTGGSQPQHF; CDR3 DNA: TGTGCCAGTAGTAGAACCGGGACAGGGGGCTCTCAGCCCCAGCATTTT
clone size: -; V gene: TRBV18; D gene: -; J gene: TRBJ2-1; CDR3 protein: CASSPRQGLSYNEQFF; CDR3 DNA: TGTGCCAGCTCACCACGGCAGGGGCTCTCCTACAATGAGCAGTTCTTC
clone size: -; V gene: TRBV5-4; D gene: -; J gene: TRBJ2-2; CDR3 protein: CASSPGTNTNTGELFF; CDR3 DNA: TGTGCCAGCAGCCCCGGGACAAATACTAACACCGGGGAGCTGTTTTTT
clone size: -; V gene: TRBV6-5; D gene: -; J gene: TRBJ2-5; CDR3 protein: CASRDFSSETRYF; CDR3 DNA: TGTGCCAGCAGGGACTTCAGCTCGGAGACCCGGTACTTC
clone size: -; V gene: TRBV6-1; D gene: -; J gene: TRBJ1-2; CDR3 protein: CASSERAGVYGYTF; CDR3 DNA: TGTGCCAGCAGTGAAAGGGCAGGGGTGTATGGCTACACCTTC
clone size: once; V gene: TRBV6-5; D gene: TRBD1; J gene: TRBJ1-1; CDR3 protein: CASSVTGVTEAFF; CDR3 DNA: TGTGCCAGCAGCGTGACAGGGGTTACTGAAGCTTTCTTT
clone size: -; V gene: TRBV30; D gene: TRBD1; J gene: TRBJ1-2; CDR3 protein: CAWSHSQGFNF; CDR3 DNA: TGTGCCTGGAGTCACTCACAGGGGTTTAACTTC
clone size: -; V gene: TRBV4-1; D gene: -; J gene: TRBJ2-1; CDR3 protein: CASSQTTRYEQFF; CDR3 DNA: TGCGCCAGCAGCCAAACAACTAGATATGAGCAGTTCTTC
clone size: -; V gene: TRBV7-8; D gene: TRBD2; J gene: TRBJ2-5; CDR3 protein: CASRPTVTSGYYQETQYF; CDR3 DNA: TGTGCCAGCAGGCCCACCGTGACTAGCGGGTACTACCAAGAGACCCAGTACTTC
clone size: -; V gene: TRBV4-1; D gene: -; J gene: TRBJ2-7; CDR3 protein: CASSQDEGREQYF; CDR3 DNA: TGCGCCAGCAGCCAAGATGAGGGTAGAGAGCAGTACTTC
clone size: -; V gene: TRBV5-6; D gene: -; J gene: TRBJ2-7; CDR3 protein: CASSTGLIYEQYF; CDR3 DNA: TGTGCCAGCAGCACGGGACTGATCTACGAGCAGTACTTC
clone size: -; V gene: TRBV27; D gene: -; J gene: TRBJ2-2; CDR3 protein: CASRPAGPNTGELFF; CDR3 DNA: TGTGCCAGCAGGCCCGCGGGACCGAACACCGGGGAGCTGTTTTTT
clone size: -; V gene: TRBV9; D gene: -; J gene: TRBJ1-5; CDR3 protein: CASSAQGYEYQPQHF; CDR3 DNA: TGTGCCAGCAGCGCACAGGGTTATGAATATCAGCCCCAGCATTTT
clone size: -; V gene: TRBV11-2; D gene: TRBD1; J gene: TRBJ1-6; CDR3 protein: CASSLNRGNSPLHF; CDR3 DNA: TGTGCCAGCAGCTTAAACAGGGGGAATTCACCCCTCCACTTT
clone size: -; V gene: TRBV18; D gene: -; J gene: TRBJ1-1; CDR3 protein: CASSPPQPRGNTEAFF; CDR3 DNA: TGTGCCAGCTCACCACCACAGCCCAGGGGGAACACTGAAGCTTTCTTT
clone size: -; V gene: TRBV3-1/TRBV3-2; D gene: TRBD2; J gene: TRBJ2-7; CDR3 protein: CASSHSSGGLSYEQYF; CDR3 DNA: TGTGCCAGCAGCCATTCTAGCGGGGGGCTATCCTACGAGCAGTACTTC
clone size: -; V gene: TRBV21-1; D gene: -; J gene: TRBJ1-2; CDR3 protein: CANNRYGYTF; CDR3 DNA: TGTGCCAACAATCGCTATGGCTACACCTTC
clone size: -; V gene: TRBV14; D gene: -; J gene: TRBJ1-2; CDR3 protein: CASSQGQGYYGYTF; CDR3 DNA: TGTGCCAGCAGCCAAGGGCAGGGATACTATGGCTACACCTTC